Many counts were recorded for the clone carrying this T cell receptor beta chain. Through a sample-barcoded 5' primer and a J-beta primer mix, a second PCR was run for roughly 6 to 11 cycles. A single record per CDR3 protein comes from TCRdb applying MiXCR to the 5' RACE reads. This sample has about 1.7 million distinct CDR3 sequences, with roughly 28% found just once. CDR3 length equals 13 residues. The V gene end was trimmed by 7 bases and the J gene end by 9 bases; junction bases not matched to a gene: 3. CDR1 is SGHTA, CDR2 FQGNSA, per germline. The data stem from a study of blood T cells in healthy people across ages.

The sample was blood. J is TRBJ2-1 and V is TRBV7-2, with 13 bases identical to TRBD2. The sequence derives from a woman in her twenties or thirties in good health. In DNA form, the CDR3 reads TGTGCCAGCACCTGGACTAGCGGGGGTGAGCAGTTCTTC. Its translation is CASTWTSGGEQFF.